This TCR beta chain was sequenced during a study of human T cells and chemical hapten exposure. Noted treatment: therapeutic diphenylcyclopropenone sensitization with weekly scalp DPC. Unique molecular identifiers were attached to individual cDNA molecules within the library. Per the authors' pipeline: Per-sample TCR counts ranged from about 23,224 to 690,600, median around 96,000. From the reads, TCRdb called clonotypes with MiXCR, one entry per CDR3 protein. TCRdb, rather than the study authors, made the V and J calls. Altogether some 4,100 distinct CDR3 sequences are present, almost 50% being singletons, with the ten largest covering under 3.5%. The TCR sequence derives from an adult with alopecia areata. Some clones in this sample may be carry-over from other donors' samples. This table probably holds off-target reads from a library built for another chain. Sequenced material: whole blood, taken before DPC sensitization or 2, 6, or about 24 weeks after (not recorded which).

CDR3 bases: TGCGCCAGCAGCTCGCAATACAATGAGCAGTTCTTC. This encodes CASSSQYNEQFF. The chain links TRBV5-1 to TRBJ2-1; D gene ambiguous. Germline CDR1 reads SGHRS; CDR2 reads YFSETQ. Trimming cost V 3 bases and J 4 bases, with 5 bases left between them. The CDR3 totals 12 residues.